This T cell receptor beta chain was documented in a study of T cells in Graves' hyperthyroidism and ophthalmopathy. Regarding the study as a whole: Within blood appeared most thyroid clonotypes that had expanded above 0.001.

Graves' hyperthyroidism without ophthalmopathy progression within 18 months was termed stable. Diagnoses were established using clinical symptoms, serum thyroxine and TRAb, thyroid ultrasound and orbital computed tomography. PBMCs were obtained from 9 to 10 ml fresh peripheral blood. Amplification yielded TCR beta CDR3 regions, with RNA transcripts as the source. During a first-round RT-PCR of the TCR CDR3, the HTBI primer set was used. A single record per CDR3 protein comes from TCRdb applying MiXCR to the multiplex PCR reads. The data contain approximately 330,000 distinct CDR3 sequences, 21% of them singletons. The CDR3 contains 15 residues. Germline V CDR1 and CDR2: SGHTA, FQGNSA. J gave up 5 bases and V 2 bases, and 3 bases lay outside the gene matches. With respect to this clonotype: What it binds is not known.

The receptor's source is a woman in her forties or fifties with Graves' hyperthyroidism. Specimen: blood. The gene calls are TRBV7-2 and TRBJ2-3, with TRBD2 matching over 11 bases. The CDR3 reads CASSLSSGREDTQYF. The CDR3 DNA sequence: TGTGCCAGCAGCTTAAGTAGCGGGAGGGAAGATACGCAGTATTTT.